The rows below give T cell receptor beta chains drawn from one sample of a study of blood T cell repertoires in COVID-19. The repertoire was sequenced with immunoSEQ multiplex PCR; TCRdb's copy has only in-frame clones and lacks some. The table shows about 58,000 clones, with approximately 80% occurring only once. Sequencing was performed on peripheral blood. The receptors were gathered from a man between 60 and 75 years old with COVID-19, enrolled during active disease. CDR3s include the opening cysteine and the closing phenylalanine or tryptophan. A D gene is named only where the DNA matches it firmly. The listing skips clone size in some rows; elsewhere it reads once, few, many or a size class.

TRBV15	-	-	TRBJ1-1	TGTGCCACCAGCGGGGGTCGGCGACGCGACAGGATAAACACTGAAGCTTTCTTT	CATSGGRRRDRINTEAFF
TRBV10-1	TRBD1	-	TRBJ1-1	TGCGCCAGCAGTGAGGGACAGGGATCCACTGAAGCTTTCTTT	CASSEGQGSTEAFF
TRBV19	-	-	TRBJ2-7	TGTGCCAGTAGTATGTCCAGGATCAACTACGAGCAGTACTTC	CASSMSRINYEQYF
TRBV7-9	-	-	TRBJ2-7	TGTGCCAGCAGCCGAGGGGGGACAGCATACTACGAGCAGTACTTC	CASSRGGTAYYEQYF
TRBV7-8	-	few	TRBJ2-2	TGTGCCAGCAGCCCCCCGGGTTTTTATGCCGGGGAGCTGTTTTTT	CASSPPGFYAGELFF
TRBV25-1	-	-	TRBJ2-7	TGTGCCAGCAGTGACGGCCTCAGGAACTCCTACGAGCAGTACTTC	CASSDGLRNSYEQYF
TRBV6-5	TRBD2	-	TRBJ2-4	TGTGCCAGCACCTCCAGGGGCGGGGGGTCCCGTGAGTACTTC	CASTSRGGGSREYF
TRBV3-1/TRBV3-2	-	-	TRBJ2-2	TGTGCCAGCAGCCCCGGACCACAGGCCGGGGAGCTGTTTTTT	CASSPGPQAGELFF
TRBV13	-	-	TRBJ2-7	TGTGCCAGCAGCTCTTCCAGGGGGGACGGGGATTACGAGCAGTACTTC	CASSSSRGDGDYEQYF
TRBV11-2	-	-	TRBJ1-1	TGTGCCAGCAGCTTAGTGCGGGGAGGGACTGAAGCTTTCTTT	CASSLVRGGTEAFF
TRBV6-2/TRBV6-3	-	-	TRBJ2-7	TGTGCCAGCAGTTATTTCGACACAGGGCAGTACTTC	CASSYFDTGQYF
TRBV6-5	-	once	TRBJ2-7	TGTGCCAGCAGCCCCGACCCCATGAGGGAGCAGTACTTC	CASSPDPMREQYF
TRBV19	TRBD1	-	TRBJ2-5	TGTGCCAGTAGATTCGAGGGGGCGGAGACCCAGTACTTC	CASRFEGAETQYF
TRBV2	TRBD1	-	TRBJ1-2	TGTGCCAGCAGTTCCCGGACAGGGTTTGGCTACACCTTC	CASSSRTGFGYTF
TRBV6-2/TRBV6-3	-	many	TRBJ1-6	TGTGCCAGCAGTCACCCGGGGACATCTCCGCCCCTCCACTTT	CASSHPGTSPPLHF
TRBV19	-	-	TRBJ1-2	TGTGCCAGTAGTATAGCGGTTGGTGACTATGGCTACACCTTC	CASSIAVGDYGYTF
TRBV9	-	-	TRBJ2-7	TGTGCCAGCAGCGTAGGGCCTTCCTACGAGCAGTACTTC	CASSVGPSYEQYF
TRBV18	TRBD1	-	TRBJ1-2	TGTGCCAGCTCACCGGGGGACAGCGGCTATGGCTACACCTTC	CASSPGDSGYGYTF
TRBV27	TRBD1	once	TRBJ1-1	TGTGCCACTTCGACAGGGAAGGCTGAAGCTTTCTTT	CATSTGKAEAFF
TRBV28	TRBD1	once	TRBJ1-2	TGTGCCAGCAGTCTACTGGTAGGGGGCGGCTACACCTTC	CASSLLVGGGYTF
TRBV2	-	-	TRBJ1-3	TGTGCCAGCAGTGATCGGGGCGGGAGCTCTGGAAACACCATATATTTT	CASSDRGGSSGNTIYF
TRBV4-1	-	-	TRBJ2-2	TGCGCCAGCAGCCGGCAGGGGCCCGAAACCGGGGAGCTGTTTTTT	CASSRQGPETGELFF
TRBV5-1	-	-	TRBJ2-1	TGCGCCAGCAGTTTTGACGGGACACTAAACAATGAGCAGTTCTTC	CASSFDGTLNNEQFF
TRBV5-1	TRBD1	-	TRBJ2-1	TGCGCCAGCAGCACCACAGGGGATGAGCAGTTCTTC	CASSTTGDEQFF
TRBV6-2/TRBV6-3	-	-	TRBJ2-3	TGTGCCAGCAGTCAGATAGCGGATACGCAGTATTTT	CASSQIADTQYF
TRBV3-1/TRBV3-2	TRBD1	-	TRBJ1-1	TGTGCCAGCAGCCAGGCAGGGGGCAGGACTGAAGCTTTCTTT	CASSQAGGRTEAFF
TRBV20-1	-	-	TRBJ1-1	TGCAGTGCTAGTGACGCGGGCTGGAATGAAGCTTTCTTT	CSASDAGWNEAFF